The T cell receptor beta chain under discussion was sequenced for a study of blood T cell repertoires in COVID-19. Overall study context: Both acute and convalescent COVID-19 samples were obtained from the United States, Italy and Spain. Sample material is recorded as cDNA or gDNA derived from T cells, B-cell-depleted T cells, or PBMCs.

Original analysis: It was from reference gene primer amplification that nucleated cell counts were estimated. Profiling relied on immunoSEQ multiplex PCR, and the TCRdb table lists in-frame clones only, not all of them. From that table come the V and J calls and clone size; the DNA was used to work out D and trimming. The table includes under 300,000 clones, roughly 82% detected once. Losses at the gene ends were 6 bases for V and 4 bases for J; bases not matched to a gene: 12. Germline V gene sequence: CDR1 MNHEY, CDR2 SVGEGT. The CDR3 is made up of 16 amino acids. The sequence derives from a man at least 80 years old with acute or convalescent COVID-19. The chain uses TRBV6-2 or TRBV6-3 and TRBJ2-7; 10 nucleotides line up with TRBD1. Sample: peripheral blood. CDR3 coding DNA: TGTGCCAGCAGCCCCGGGACAGGGGCCCTGAGGTACGAGCAGTACTTC. Translated: CASSPGTGALRYEQYF.